This TCR beta chain was captured by sequencing in a study of blood T cells in healthy people across ages. J gave up 5 bases and V 3 bases, and 11 bases lay outside the gene matches. The germline CDR1 and CDR2 sequences are SGHRS and YFSETQ. The CDR3 loop spans 17 amino acids. Together with a sample-barcoded 5' primer, a J-beta primer mix was included in a second PCR lasting roughly 6 to 12 cycles. TCRdb reanalysed the 5' RACE reads using MiXCR and keeps one entry per CDR3 protein. The table lists 750,000 to 950,000 distinct CDR3 sequences, roughly 25% of them singletons. These same records also appear under a second study, on T cells of mothers and their children.

J is TRBJ2-2 and V is TRBV5-1, with TRBD1 matching over 9 bases. What was sequenced was blood. The source of this sequence is a boy between 10 and 17 years old in good health. Here the CDR3 reads CASSSFRQGVKTGELFF. CDR3 in DNA: TGCGCCAGCAGCTCATTCCGACAGGGGGTAAAAACCGGGGAGCTGTTTTTT.